The 15 T cell receptor beta chains presented below share a single source sample, sequenced in a study of blood T cell repertoires in COVID-19. Produced via immunoSEQ multiplex PCR; TCRdb's table is partial and in-frame only. The sample includes 45,000 to 50,000 clones, 86% of them seen just once. Input material: peripheral blood. The receptors derive from a woman aged 80 or over with COVID-19, enrolled during active disease.

This clone was detected only once. This chain joins TRBV7-9 and TRBJ1-1, with TRBD1 identical over 7 bases. Losses at the gene ends were 5 bases for V and 3 bases for J; bases not matched to a gene: 12. Germline V gene sequence: CDR1 SEHNR, CDR2 FQNEAQ (reference sequence). This CDR3 has 16 amino acids. Here the CDR3 reads CASSPPDRVRHTEAFF. The CDR3 DNA reads as TGTGCCAGCAGCCCCCCCGACAGGGTGCGTCACACTGAAGCTTTCTTT.

The rearrangement joins TRBV9 to TRBJ2-1, with D unresolved. V dropped 3 bases and J dropped 9 bases, with 10 bases sitting between them. Looked up from germline, CDR1 is SGDLS and CDR2 is YYNGEE. This CDR3 has 12 amino acids. CDR3 region: CASSALSREQFF. The CDR3 DNA sequence: TGTGCCAGCAGCGCCCTTAGCCGTGAGCAGTTCTTC.

In this sample, this clone turned up once. The chain has TRBV11-2 and TRBJ1-2, with TRBD1 matching 9 bases. Germline V gene data show CDR1 as SGHAT and CDR2 as FQNNGV. This CDR3 region has 15 residues. V was pared by 4 bases and J by 7 bases, with 10 bases of the junction left unmatched. The CDR3 DNA follows: TGTGCCAGCAGCTCGTTCCGGGACAGGGATACTGGCTACACCTTC. This translates into CASSSFRDRDTGYTF.

CDR3 region: CASSLSGYSSYEQYF. The CDR3 DNA follows: TGTGCCAGCAGTTTAAGCGGGTACTCCTCCTACGAGCAGTACTTC. The rearrangement links TRBV28 to TRBJ2-7; D possibly corresponds to TRBD2 (6 bases). The CDR3 is 15 amino acids. The V gene's germline CDR1 is MDHEN and CDR2 SYDVKM. Trimming cost V 2 bases and J 0 bases, with 11 bases left between them. Combining the CDR3 with reference TRBV28 and TRBJ2-7 gives the whole variable domain DVKVTQSSRYLVKRTGEKVFLECVQDMDHENMFWYRQDPGLGLRLIYFSYDVKMKEKGDIPEGYSVSREKKERFSLILESASTNQTSMYLCASSLSGYSSYEQYFGPGTRLTVT.

This rearrangement joins TRBV27 to TRBJ1-3; TRBD1 agrees at 7 bases. In germline, CDR1 is MNHEY, CDR2 SMNVEV (reference sequence). The CDR3 runs to 16 residues. V lost 3 bases to trimming and J lost 0 bases; unmatched junction nucleotides: 5. The CDR3 spells CASSLRGPISGNTIYF. In DNA, the CDR3 is TGTGCCAGCAGTTTGAGGGGGCCCATCTCTGGAAACACCATATATTTT.

The chain has TRBV14 and TRBJ1-2; possibly TRBD1 for D (6 bases). Trimming removed 4 bases from V and 4 bases from J, with 16 bases in between. The V gene's germline CDR1 is SGHDN and CDR2 FVKESK. The CDR3 covers 15 residues. The CDR3 bases are TGTGCCAGCAGCCCCCAGGGGCCGGTGGGCTATGGCTACACCTTC. This translates into CASSPQGPVGYGYTF.

In nucleotides, the CDR3 is TGTGCCAGCAGCCAAGGGGACAGGCCCAATGAGCAGTTCTTC. Translation gives CASSQGDRPNEQFF. The rearrangement uses TRBV3-1 (or the pseudogene TRBV3-2) and TRBJ2-1; 8 positions agree with TRBD1. This CDR3 contains 14 residues. V lost 1 base to trimming and J lost 6 bases; unmatched junction nucleotides: 2. Per the germline V gene, CDR1 is LGHDT and CDR2 is YNNKEL (reference sequence).

The rearrangement uses TRBV11-2 and TRBJ2-5, with D possibly matching TRBD1 (5 bases). Germline V gene sequence: CDR1 SGHAT, CDR2 FQNNGV. Trimming pared 1 base from V and 1 base from J, leaving 10 bases between. The CDR3 contains 15 residues. CDR3 in amino acids: CASSLGRTSQETQYF. CDR3 nucleotide sequence: TGTGCCAGCAGCTTAGGACGGACATCCCAAGAGACCCAGTACTTC.

The chain uses TRBV6-6 and TRBJ1-2; D not certain. The germline V gene encodes CDR1 MNHNY and CDR2 SVGAGI (reference sequence). V lost 5 bases, J lost 2 bases, and 6 bases lay in between. This CDR3 contains 12 residues. For the CDR3, the DNA is TGTGCCAGCAGTACAGTAAACTATGGCTACACCTTC. Translation: CASSTVNYGYTF.

CDR3 nucleotide sequence: TGTGCCAGCAGCGAGTTTCAGGGGAAGAGGGAAACAGATACGCAGTATTTT. Translating it yields CASSEFQGKRETDTQYF. The chain has TRBV5-6 and TRBJ2-3; D might be TRBD1 (6 bases). The ends were cut back, 4 bases at V and 3 bases at J, with 21 bases in the middle. Per germline, CDR1 SGHDT and CDR2 YYEEEE. The CDR3 covers 17 residues.

V gene TRBV25-1 combines with J gene TRBJ1-3; possible D gene TRBD1, 5 bases. The V gene lost 6 bases and the J gene lost 2 bases, with 17 bases spanning the gap. This CDR3 has 16 amino acids. Germline V gives CDR1 MGHDK, CDR2 SYGVNS. CDR3 nucleotide sequence: TGTGCCAGCAGCGACAGTAAGAGACAGACTGGAAACACCATATATTTT. This translates into CASSDSKRQTGNTIYF.

The V call is TRBV11-2, the J call TRBJ1-6; D uncertain. The V and J ends lost 6 bases and 5 bases respectively, with 11 bases between them. The germline gives CDR1 SGHAT, CDR2 FQNNGV. This CDR3 is 14 amino acids long. This CDR3 reads CASSPGRNNSPLHF. Written as DNA, the CDR3 is TGTGCCAGCAGTCCCGGGAGAAATAATTCACCCCTCCACTTT. Combining the CDR3 with reference TRBV11-2 and TRBJ1-6 gives the whole variable domain EAGVAQSPRYKIIEKRQSVAFWCNPISGHATLYWYQQILGQGPKLLIQFQNNGVVDDSQLPKDRFSAERLKGVDSTLKIQPAKLEDSAVYLCASSPGRNNSPLHFGNGTRLTVT.

The rearrangement uses TRBV27 and TRBJ2-7; the D is unclear. Trimming removed 6 bases at V and 2 bases at J, with 11 bases between. This CDR3 has 13 residues. CDR1 MNHEY and CDR2 SMNVEV come from the germline V gene (reference sequence). DNA of the CDR3: TGTGCCAGCAGCCCCACAGCTACCTACGAGCAGTACTTC. This sequence encodes CASSPTATYEQYF.

By share, this clone ranks as medium-sized. The chain carries TRBV18 and TRBJ1-5, with 7 bases that match TRBD1. CDR3 length: 16 amino acids. The germline V gene has CDR1 KGHSH and CDR2 LQKENI. With V trimmed by 2 bases and J by 2 bases, 6 bases remained unmatched. The CDR3 loop is CASSPGGGQGNQPQHF. CDR3 nucleotides: TGTGCCAGCTCACCAGGAGGGGGCCAGGGCAATCAGCCCCAGCATTTT.

The chain has TRBV27 and TRBJ1-2; 9 nucleotides align to TRBD1. V was clipped by 2 bases and J by 8 bases; unmatched bases: 12. Germline values: CDR1 MNHEY, CDR2 SMNVEV (reference sequence). This CDR3 is 16 amino acids long. CDR3 loop: CASSLRGGQGRRGYTF. The CDR3 nucleotides are TGTGCCAGCAGTTTAAGGGGGGGACAGGGCCGGCGGGGCTACACCTTC.